This T cell receptor beta chain comes out of a study of cytomegalovirus exposure and HLA in healthy donors. Germline V gene sequence: CDR1 LGHNA, CDR2 YSLEER. This CDR3 has 16 residues. V was trimmed by 1 base and J by 6 bases, leaving 15 bases between them. PCR was performed using 60 Vbeta and 13 Jbeta primers. Here immunoSEQ multiplex PCR was the method, and the copy in TCRdb shows in-frame clones only, minus some. Of more than 95,000 clones in the sample, 81% were seen once. The V call is TRBV4-3, the J call TRBJ2-2; D might be TRBD2 (7 bases). The sequenced material came from PBMCs. The sequence was collected from a man aged 18 to 35 in good health and CMV-seronegative. CDR3 sequence (DNA): TGCGCCAGCAGCCAAGGAGATGGGGGGGGCGCCGGGGAGCTGTTTTTT. It codes for CASSQGDGGGAGELFF.